This is a list of T cell receptor beta chains from one sample in a study of shared clonotypes between healthy human individuals. Clones were read by immunoSEQ multiplex PCR, and TCRdb kept only the in-frame ones, dropping some. The sample includes some 300,000 clones, 73% of them seen just once. The sequencing sample was made of memory CD4+ T cells sorted from blood. The receptor source for this set is a man aged 25 to 45 in good health. CDR3s include the opening cysteine and the closing phenylalanine or tryptophan. A D gene is named only where the DNA matches it firmly. A clone size is listed for some rows: how often the clone was seen (once, few, many), or a class if it is expanded.

cdr3_aa: CASSLLGGGNTEAFF
cdr3_nt: TGTGCCAGCAGTCTGCTGGGAGGGGGGAACACTGAAGCTTTCTTT
d_call: NA
j_call: TRBJ1-1
v_call: TRBV28
clone_size: NA

cdr3_aa: CASSPVRENEQYF
cdr3_nt: TGTGCCAGCAGCCCCGTTCGGGAGAACGAGCAGTACTTC
d_call: NA
j_call: TRBJ2-7
v_call: TRBV7-2
clone_size: NA

cdr3_aa: CASSLAGGHTNTGELFF
cdr3_nt: TGCGCCAGCAGCTTGGCGGGCGGGCACACGAACACCGGGGAGCTGTTTTTT
d_call: NA
j_call: TRBJ2-2
v_call: TRBV5-1
clone_size: NA

cdr3_aa: CASSLALAKSYEQYF
cdr3_nt: TGTGCCAGCAGCTTAGCCCTAGCTAAATCCTACGAGCAGTACTTC
d_call: NA
j_call: TRBJ2-7
v_call: TRBV11-2
clone_size: NA

cdr3_aa: CASLSSDLRYNEQFF
cdr3_nt: TGTGCCAGTTTGAGTTCAGACCTGCGCTACAATGAGCAGTTCTTC
d_call: NA
j_call: TRBJ2-1
v_call: TRBV19
clone_size: NA

cdr3_aa: CAISSLGDSPYF
cdr3_nt: TGTGCCATCAGTTCGTTGGGGGACAGCCCGTACTTC
d_call: TRBD1
j_call: TRBJ2-5
v_call: TRBV10-3
clone_size: NA

cdr3_aa: CASSVAPTTSGAGGEQFF
cdr3_nt: TGTGCCAGCAGCGTCGCCCCAACGACTAGCGGGGCTGGCGGTGAGCAGTTCTTC
d_call: TRBD2
j_call: TRBJ2-1
v_call: TRBV9
clone_size: NA

cdr3_aa: CASSPIPREQFF
cdr3_nt: TGTGCCAGCAGTCCGATACCCCGTGAGCAGTTCTTC
d_call: NA
j_call: TRBJ2-1
v_call: TRBV28
clone_size: NA

cdr3_aa: CASSLIVHEQFF
cdr3_nt: TGTGCCAGCAGCTTAATTGTCCATGAGCAGTTCTTC
d_call: NA
j_call: TRBJ2-1
v_call: TRBV7-2
clone_size: few

cdr3_aa: CASSLDSRVREQYF
cdr3_nt: TGTGCCAGCAGCTTGGATTCGAGGGTGAGGGAGCAGTACTTC
d_call: NA
j_call: TRBJ2-7
v_call: TRBV5-6
clone_size: once

cdr3_aa: CASSPDGGPYNEQFF
cdr3_nt: TGTGCCAGCAGTCCTGATGGGGGGCCCTACAATGAGCAGTTCTTC
d_call: NA
j_call: TRBJ2-1
v_call: TRBV6-5
clone_size: NA

cdr3_aa: CASSPPSGLEQFF
cdr3_nt: TGTGCCAGCTCACCACCTAGTGGTCTCGAGCAGTTCTTC
d_call: NA
j_call: TRBJ2-1
v_call: TRBV18
clone_size: NA

cdr3_aa: CASSPLSPGEQYF
cdr3_nt: TGTGCCAGCTCACCACTTTCTCCCGGCGAGCAGTACTTC
d_call: NA
j_call: TRBJ2-7
v_call: TRBV18
clone_size: NA

cdr3_aa: CASSSSPAGELFF
cdr3_nt: TGTGCCAGCAGCTCCTCCCCTGCCGGGGAGCTGTTTTTT
d_call: NA
j_call: TRBJ2-2
v_call: TRBV5-4
clone_size: once

cdr3_aa: CASSFFPGTRTEAFF
cdr3_nt: TGTGCCAGCAGCTTTTTTCCAGGGACAAGGACTGAAGCTTTCTTT
d_call: NA
j_call: TRBJ1-1
v_call: TRBV7-6
clone_size: NA

cdr3_aa: CASSGYEQYF
cdr3_nt: TGTGCCAGCAGTGGGTACGAGCAGTACTTC
d_call: NA
j_call: TRBJ2-7
v_call: TRBV6-1
clone_size: NA

cdr3_aa: CASSAGQPVGETQYF
cdr3_nt: TGTGCCAGCAGCGCGGGACAGCCTGTAGGGGAGACCCAGTACTTC
d_call: NA
j_call: TRBJ2-5
v_call: TRBV2
clone_size: NA

cdr3_aa: CASSELVNQPQHF
cdr3_nt: TGTGCCAGCAGTGAACTGGTGAATCAGCCCCAGCATTTT
d_call: NA
j_call: TRBJ1-5
v_call: TRBV6-1
clone_size: NA

cdr3_aa: CASSSAGHEQFF
cdr3_nt: TGTGCCAGCAGTTCAGCAGGCCATGAGCAGTTCTTC
d_call: NA
j_call: TRBJ2-1
v_call: TRBV28
clone_size: NA

cdr3_aa: CSVGLGPNEQFF
cdr3_nt: TGCAGCGTTGGCCTCGGTCCCAATGAGCAGTTCTTC
d_call: NA
j_call: TRBJ2-1
v_call: TRBV29-1
clone_size: NA

cdr3_aa: CASSTRQGLGVSNQPQHF
cdr3_nt: TGTGCCAGTAGTACCCGACAGGGGCTAGGGGTTAGCAATCAGCCCCAGCATTTT
d_call: TRBD1
j_call: TRBJ1-5
v_call: TRBV19
clone_size: NA

cdr3_aa: CSVRNREPVVGRFNEQFF
cdr3_nt: TGCAGCGTAAGAAACCGGGAACCTGTGGTCGGGAGGTTCAATGAGCAGTTCTTC
d_call: TRBD2
j_call: TRBJ2-1
v_call: TRBV29-1
clone_size: NA

cdr3_aa: CASSGGDYFTDTQYF
cdr3_nt: TGTGCCAGCAGCGGTGGGGACTATTTCACAGATACGCAGTATTTT
d_call: TRBD2
j_call: TRBJ2-3
v_call: TRBV5-4
clone_size: NA

cdr3_aa: CAWSRTRYQETQYF
cdr3_nt: TGTGCCTGGAGTAGGACAAGGTACCAAGAGACCCAGTACTTC
d_call: NA
j_call: TRBJ2-5
v_call: TRBV30
clone_size: NA

cdr3_aa: CASSQAGGSGEQFF
cdr3_nt: TGCGCCAGCAGCCAAGCCGGCGGGAGTGGCGAGCAGTTCTTC
d_call: TRBD2
j_call: TRBJ2-1
v_call: TRBV4-3
clone_size: once

cdr3_aa: CASSYRGAEQFF
cdr3_nt: TGTGCCAGCAGTTACCGCGGGGCCGAGCAGTTCTTC
d_call: NA
j_call: TRBJ2-1
v_call: TRBV6-6
clone_size: NA

cdr3_aa: CASSLAGTGFYEQYF
cdr3_nt: TGTGCCAGCAGCTTGGCCGGGACAGGGTTTTACGAGCAGTACTTC
d_call: TRBD1
j_call: TRBJ2-7
v_call: TRBV5-6
clone_size: NA

cdr3_aa: CASSSLDGSYEQYF
cdr3_nt: TGTGCCAGCAGCTCCCTCGACGGCTCCTACGAGCAGTACTTC
d_call: NA
j_call: TRBJ2-7
v_call: TRBV5-6
clone_size: NA

cdr3_aa: CASTSSGRARDTQYF
cdr3_nt: TGTGCCAGCACTTCTAGCGGGAGGGCCCGGGATACGCAGTATTTT
d_call: TRBD2
j_call: TRBJ2-3
v_call: TRBV28
clone_size: NA

cdr3_aa: CASSITPLSGQETQYF
cdr3_nt: TGTGCTAGCAGCATAACACCCCTGTCAGGTCAAGAGACCCAGTACTTC
d_call: NA
j_call: TRBJ2-5
v_call: TRBV7-7
clone_size: NA

cdr3_aa: CAWSPAGTSYGYTF
cdr3_nt: TGTGCCTGGAGTCCGGCCGGGACAAGCTATGGCTACACCTTC
d_call: NA
j_call: TRBJ1-2
v_call: TRBV30
clone_size: NA

cdr3_aa: CASSESKSIYGYTF
cdr3_nt: TGCGCCAGCAGTGAGTCAAAGAGTATCTATGGCTACACCTTC
d_call: NA
j_call: TRBJ1-2
v_call: TRBV10-2
clone_size: few

cdr3_aa: CASSLLGSNEQFF
cdr3_nt: TGTGCCAGCAGTTTATTGGGGAGCAATGAGCAGTTCTTC
d_call: NA
j_call: TRBJ2-1
v_call: TRBV27
clone_size: NA

cdr3_aa: CASEGTGANYGYTF
cdr3_nt: TGTGCCAGCGAAGGGACAGGCGCAAACTATGGCTACACCTTC
d_call: TRBD1
j_call: TRBJ1-2
v_call: TRBV28
clone_size: once

cdr3_aa: CASSLGGSSLSLETQYF
cdr3_nt: TGCGCCAGCAGCTTGGGTGGGTCTTCCCTTTCTTTAGAGACCCAGTACTTC
d_call: NA
j_call: TRBJ2-5
v_call: TRBV5-1
clone_size: NA

cdr3_aa: CASSAGGVGDTQYF
cdr3_nt: TGTGCCAGCAGCGCAGGGGGCGTTGGGGATACGCAGTATTTT
d_call: TRBD1
j_call: TRBJ2-3
v_call: TRBV9
clone_size: NA

cdr3_aa: CASSLNRGRADTGELFF
cdr3_nt: TGTGCCAGCAGCCTCAACAGGGGGCGGGCGGACACCGGGGAGCTGTTTTTT
d_call: TRBD1
j_call: TRBJ2-2
v_call: TRBV7-8
clone_size: NA

cdr3_aa: CASSGLGQAGLLYTQYF
cdr3_nt: TGTGCCAGCAGTGGGCTCGGACAGGCTGGCTTGCTCTATACGCAGTATTTT
d_call: TRBD1
j_call: TRBJ2-3
v_call: TRBV28
clone_size: NA

cdr3_aa: CASSRDTYSSNYGYTF
cdr3_nt: TGCGCCAGCAGCCGAGACACGTACTCCTCTAACTATGGCTACACCTTC
d_call: NA
j_call: TRBJ1-2
v_call: TRBV4-3
clone_size: NA

cdr3_aa: CASKSRDSEAYEQYF
cdr3_nt: TGTGCCAGCAAATCCAGGGACTCCGAGGCCTACGAGCAGTACTTC
d_call: NA
j_call: TRBJ2-7
v_call: TRBV5-4
clone_size: NA

cdr3_aa: CASREGETQYF
cdr3_nt: TGTGCCAGCAGAGAAGGGGAGACCCAGTACTTC
d_call: NA
j_call: TRBJ2-5
v_call: TRBV11-2
clone_size: NA

cdr3_aa: CASSFWTGRGNEKLFF
cdr3_nt: TGTGCCAGCAGCTTTTGGACTGGACGTGGAAATGAAAAACTGTTTTTT
d_call: NA
j_call: TRBJ1-4
v_call: TRBV7-9
clone_size: few

cdr3_aa: CASSLTGLTLGQYF
cdr3_nt: TGTGCCAGCAGTTTAACAGGGTTGACTTTAGGGCAGTACTTC
d_call: NA
j_call: TRBJ2-7
v_call: TRBV28
clone_size: few

cdr3_aa: CASSLRDGYNEQFF
cdr3_nt: TGTGCCAGCAGCCTCCGGGACGGCTACAATGAGCAGTTCTTC
d_call: NA
j_call: TRBJ2-1
v_call: TRBV28
clone_size: NA

cdr3_aa: CATSSQGIGVGGYTF
cdr3_nt: TGTGCCACCAGCTCCCAGGGGATTGGTGTGGGCGGCTACACCTTC
d_call: NA
j_call: TRBJ1-2
v_call: TRBV15
clone_size: few

cdr3_aa: CASSLRVGGTGELFF
cdr3_nt: TGTGCCAGCAGCTTGAGGGTCGGAGGTACCGGGGAGCTGTTTTTT
d_call: NA
j_call: TRBJ2-2
v_call: TRBV7-9
clone_size: NA

cdr3_aa: CASSPSPRGSYNEQFF
cdr3_nt: TGCGCCAGCAGCCCCTCCCCCCGGGGGAGCTACAATGAGCAGTTCTTC
d_call: NA
j_call: TRBJ2-1
v_call: TRBV4-1
clone_size: NA

cdr3_aa: CASSSGQYTGELFF
cdr3_nt: TGTGCCAGCTCGTCAGGACAGTACACCGGGGAGCTGTTTTTT
d_call: NA
j_call: TRBJ2-2
v_call: TRBV18
clone_size: NA

cdr3_aa: CASSQDVGGPLSTGELFF
cdr3_nt: TGTGCCAGCAGCCAAGATGTCGGAGGGCCATTATCTACCGGGGAGCTGTTTTTT
d_call: NA
j_call: TRBJ2-2
v_call: TRBV4-2
clone_size: NA

cdr3_aa: CAWSRQQLNYGYTF
cdr3_nt: TGTGCCTGGAGTCGCCAGCAGCTTAACTATGGCTACACCTTC
d_call: NA
j_call: TRBJ1-2
v_call: TRBV30
clone_size: NA

cdr3_aa: CASSSPPNRDKTEAFF
cdr3_nt: TGTGCCAGCAGTTCCCCACCGAACCGGGACAAAACTGAAGCTTTCTTT
d_call: NA
j_call: TRBJ1-1
v_call: TRBV7-2
clone_size: NA

cdr3_aa: CSVGWDSSDTQYF
cdr3_nt: TGCAGCGTTGGCTGGGACAGTTCAGATACGCAGTATTTT
d_call: TRBD1
j_call: TRBJ2-3
v_call: TRBV29-1
clone_size: NA

cdr3_aa: CASDSRSNTGELFF
cdr3_nt: TGTGCCAGCGATTCTAGATCGAACACCGGGGAGCTGTTTTTT
d_call: NA
j_call: TRBJ2-2
v_call: TRBV19
clone_size: NA

cdr3_aa: CASSLPGAAGTEQYF
cdr3_nt: TGTGCCAGCAGCCTCCCCGGTGCCGCGGGGACGGAGCAGTACTTC
d_call: NA
j_call: TRBJ2-7
v_call: TRBV5-4
clone_size: NA

cdr3_aa: CASSLYTTGQGGIAGGLGEQFF
cdr3_nt: TGCGCCAGCAGCCTATATACTACGGGACAGGGAGGGATAGCGGGAGGGCTAGGGGAGCAGTTCTTC
d_call: TRBD2
j_call: TRBJ2-1
v_call: TRBV4-3
clone_size: NA

cdr3_aa: CASTSGILANTGELFF
cdr3_nt: TGTGCCAGCACCTCGGGGATACTCGCGAACACCGGGGAGCTGTTTTTT
d_call: NA
j_call: TRBJ2-2
v_call: TRBV5-4
clone_size: once

cdr3_aa: CASSSLLASYNEQFF
cdr3_nt: TGTGCCAGCAGCTCTCTCCTAGCGAGTTACAATGAGCAGTTCTTC
d_call: NA
j_call: TRBJ2-1
v_call: TRBV11-2
clone_size: NA

cdr3_aa: CASSLYGRPAYNEQFF
cdr3_nt: TGTGCCAGCAGCTTGTACGGGAGGCCGGCCTACAATGAGCAGTTCTTC
d_call: TRBD2
j_call: TRBJ2-1
v_call: TRBV5-6
clone_size: NA

cdr3_aa: CASSLVQGNEQYF
cdr3_nt: TGCGCCAGCAGCTTGGTACAGGGTAATGAGCAGTACTTC
d_call: NA
j_call: TRBJ2-7
v_call: TRBV5-1
clone_size: NA